Listed below are T cell receptor beta chains from one sample, sequenced in a study of Ad26.COV2.S vaccination and SARS-CoV-2 variants. Produced via immunoSEQ multiplex PCR; TCRdb's table is partial and in-frame only. The sample shows more than 400,000 clones, approximately 90% of them seen only once. The specimen comprised peripheral blood, sampled in a trial of Ad26.COV2.S vaccine versus placebo. The receptors derive from a person between 18 and 60 years old who received the Ad26.COV2.S COVID-19 vaccine or a placebo. CDR3s include the opening cysteine and the closing phenylalanine or tryptophan. The D gene is left open where the match is weak. Size is omitted from some rows. Given values are once, few, many or a class for expanded clones.

TRBV7-9	.	.	TRBJ2-4	TGTGCCAGCAGCTCCCCTTTAGCCAAAAACATTCAGTACTTC	CASSSPLAKNIQYF
TRBV5-1	.	.	TRBJ2-2	TGCGCCAGCCGAAGGACGGGATCCGGGGGTCTCACCGGGGAGCTGTTTTTT	CASRRTGSGGLTGELFF
TRBV7-2	.	.	TRBJ1-2	TGTGCCAGCAGCATTAGGACCTTCGACGGGAGCTATGGCTACACCTTC	CASSIRTFDGSYGYTF
TRBV18	TRBD2	.	TRBJ2-2	TGTGCCAGCTCACCACCAGGACTAGCGCCCGCGAACACCGGGGAGCTGTTTTTT	CASSPPGLAPANTGELFF
TRBV10-3	.	.	TRBJ1-5	TGTGCCATCAGTTTTGACTATAGCAATCAGCCCCAGCATTTT	CAISFDYSNQPQHF
TRBV9	.	few	TRBJ1-2	TGTGCCAGCAGCGTGGCAACTAACTATGGCTACACCTTC	CASSVATNYGYTF
TRBV28	TRBD1	.	TRBJ2-7	TGTGCCAGCACCACTCGCGGAGGGACAGGGACCTACGAGCAGTACTTC	CASTTRGGTGTYEQYF
TRBV24-1	TRBD2	.	TRBJ2-7	TGTGCCACCAGTGAACCGGGACTAGCGGAAGACGAGCAGTACTTC	CATSEPGLAEDEQYF
TRBV29-1	TRBD1	.	TRBJ1-1	TGCAGCGTTGGGACAGGGGTGAACACTGAAGCTTTCTTT	CSVGTGVNTEAFF
TRBV5-1	.	.	TRBJ2-7	TGCGCCAGCACGACGGCTCCTTCCCCAGGACACAAAAGGAACGAGCAGTACTTC	CASTTAPSPGHKRNEQYF
TRBV19	.	.	TRBJ1-1	TGTGCCAGTAGTATAGACCGGGCAGGGACCAGGCTGAACACTGAAGCTTTCTTT	CASSIDRAGTRLNTEAFF
TRBV5-6	.	.	TRBJ2-5	TGTGCCAGCAGCTTCCAAAGACGTGAACAAGAGACCCAGTACTTC	CASSFQRREQETQYF
TRBV7-6	TRBD2	.	TRBJ2-7	TGTGCCAGCAGCCCCCTAGCGGGGAGCTCCTACGAGCAGTACTTC	CASSPLAGSSYEQYF
TRBV3-1/TRBV3-2	.	.	TRBJ1-1	TGTGCCAGCAGCCGGGGAGGGAACACTGAAGCTTTCTTT	CASSRGGNTEAFF
TRBV29-1	.	.	TRBJ1-6	TGCAGCGTTGCCGAGGACAAATATAATTCACCCCTCCACTTT	CSVAEDKYNSPLHF
TRBV29-1	.	.	TRBJ1-1	TGCAGCGTTAAGACGGACCGGAACACTGAAGCTTTCTTT	CSVKTDRNTEAFF
TRBV19	.	.	TRBJ2-5	TGTGCCAGTAGTATCGGGACGGGGAGCCAAGAGACCCAGTACTTC	CASSIGTGSQETQYF
TRBV24-1	TRBD1	.	TRBJ2-1	TGTGCCACCAGTGGGGCCGGGACAGGGAAGGACAATGAGCAGTTCTTC	CATSGAGTGKDNEQFF
TRBV7-9	TRBD1	few	TRBJ2-6	TGTGCCAGCAGCTTAGCGGGGGGACAGGGGACGGCTGGGGCCAACGTCCTGACTTTC	CASSLAGGQGTAGANVLTF
TRBV20-1	TRBD1	.	TRBJ1-4	TGCAGTGCTAGTGGACAGGGGGCGACGTTTGGTAGTGAAAAACTGTTTTTT	CSASGQGATFGSEKLFF
TRBV19	.	once	TRBJ1-2	TGTGCCAGTAGCCCCTGGGGGGTCTCTAACTATGGCTACACCTTC	CASSPWGVSNYGYTF
TRBV2	TRBD1	few	TRBJ1-6	TGTGCCAGCAGGGGACAGTTCAATAATTCACCCCTCCACTTT	CASRGQFNNSPLHF
TRBV6-6	.	.	TRBJ2-7	TGTGCCAGCAGTACAGCCCGGGCCTTATCATACGAGCAGTACTTC	CASSTARALSYEQYF
TRBV28	TRBD1	.	TRBJ2-5	TGTGCCAGCAGTTTAGGGACAGAACAAGAGACCCAGTACTTC	CASSLGTEQETQYF
TRBV5-8	.	.	TRBJ1-4	TGTGCCAGCAGCCTCGCGACAGCACCAAATGAAAAACTGTTTTTT	CASSLATAPNEKLFF
TRBV9	TRBD1	.	TRBJ1-2	TGTGCCAGCAGCACGGGGGACAGGGTGAGTGGCTACACCTTC	CASSTGDRVSGYTF